This entry lists 25 T cell receptor beta chains sequenced from one sample in a study of CD4 T cells in relation to SARS-CoV-2 and coronaviruses. Unexposed donor CD4+ T cells date from about 2011-2018, before the COVID-19 pandemic. Generated by immunoSEQ multiplex PCR, the TCRdb table keeps only in-frame clones and is missing some. The sample consists of about 70,000 clones, about 90% of them appearing once. The sequenced sample was memory CD4+ T cells from PBMCs. Receptors originate from a human donor in good health.

The chain uses TRBV19 and TRBJ2-1; D perhaps matches TRBD1 (6 bases). This CDR3 region has 14 residues. The V and J ends lost 7 bases and 9 bases respectively, with 19 bases between them. Germline V gene sequence: CDR1 LNHDA, CDR2 SQIVND (reference sequence). The CDR3 loop reads CASKRDMGYGEQFF. The CDR3 region has the DNA TGTGCCAGTAAGAGGGACATGGGATATGGTGAGCAGTTCTTC.

The chain has TRBV7-2 and TRBJ1-6; D is undetermined. V dropped 0 bases and J dropped 8 bases, with 5 bases sitting between them. The germline CDR1 and CDR2 sequences are SGHTA and FQGNSA. The CDR3 totals 13 residues. This CDR3 is CASSLAPDSPLHF. In DNA, the CDR3 is TGTGCCAGCAGCTTAGCTCCAGATTCACCCCTCCACTTT.

This clone occurred a few times. The chain joins TRBV27 to TRBJ2-7, with D possibly TRBD1 on 6 matching bases. With 5 bases removed from V and 3 bases from J, the gap between germline ends came to 17 bases. The CDR3 is 15 residues long. Germline V lookup: CDR1 MNHEY, CDR2 SMNVEV (reference sequence). The CDR3 coding sequence is TGTGCCAGCAGTCCAGGAGGACAGCCCATCTACGAGCAGTACTTC. Translating gives CASSPGGQPIYEQYF.

This sequence joins TRBV6-5 and TRBJ1-2; D not certain. This CDR3 region has 13 residues. Between the trimmed V and J ends, which lost 4 bases and 5 bases, there was a span of 11 bases. The germline CDR1 and CDR2 sequences are MNHEY and SVGAGI. The CDR3: CASSSQSLYGYTF. CDR3 sequence (DNA): TGTGCCAGCAGTTCGCAGTCCTTATATGGCTACACCTTC.

This rearrangement joins TRBV3-1 (or the pseudogene TRBV3-2) to TRBJ1-1; D might be TRBD1 (5 bases). Trimming shortened V by 4 bases and J by 5 bases, and 11 bases separated the two germline ends. The CDR3 has 13 amino acids. Germline values: CDR1 LGHDT, CDR2 YNNKEL (reference sequence). CDR3 bases: TGTGCCAGCAGCCGGACACCAGGAACTGAAGCTTTCTTT. It yields the protein CASSRTPGTEAFF.

This chain uses TRBV9 with TRBJ2-7, with D maybe TRBD1 (6 bases). The CDR3 loop spans 15 amino acids. V was clipped by 4 bases and J by 2 bases, with 16 bases between them. Germline loops: CDR1 SGDLS, CDR2 YYNGEE. CDR3 residues: CASSPRQVVTYEQYF. DNA of the CDR3: TGTGCCAGCAGCCCACGACAGGTAGTAACCTACGAGCAGTACTTC.

The chain uses TRBV7-3 and TRBJ1-5; tentative D call: TRBD1 (5 bases). Looked up from germline, CDR1 is SGHTA and CDR2 is FQGTGA. The CDR3 sequence is 15 residues long. Trimming shortened V by 1 base and J by 5 bases, and 12 bases separated the two germline ends. CDR3 nucleotides: TGTGCCAGCAGCTTAATGGCAGGGCCCGATCAGCCCCAGCATTTT. This translates into CASSLMAGPDQPQHF.

In DNA, the CDR3 is TGTGCCACCAGTGGGGGACAGGGGAGCTATGGCTACACCTTC. Protein: CATSGGQGSYGYTF. The J gene is TRBJ1-2, the V gene TRBV24-1, with TRBD1 identical over 10 bases. Germline V gives CDR1 KGHDR, CDR2 SFDVKD. J was trimmed by 4 bases and V by 5 bases; bases with no gene match: 3. CDR3 length: 14 amino acids.

The chain uses TRBV7-2 and TRBJ1-2; D is uncertain. Trimming took 2 bases from V and 8 from J, leaving 24 bases between them. Germline V CDR1 and CDR2: SGHTA, FQGNSA. This CDR3 region has 17 residues. Here the CDR3 DNA reads TGTGCCAGCAGCTTAAATTACCGGGAAAGCCTGGCCTGGGGCTACACCTTC. Translation: CASSLNYRESLAWGYTF.

The chain links TRBV19 to TRBJ1-2, with TRBD1 matching over 7 bases. The germline V gene has CDR1 LNHDA and CDR2 SQIVND (reference sequence). CDR3 size: 14 residues. Unmatched junction bases numbered 6, after V lost 7 bases and J lost 1 base. DNA for the CDR3: TGTGCCAGTACCCGGGGACAGCATAACTATGGCTACACCTTC. Residues: CASTRGQHNYGYTF.

The sample holds a few counts of this clone. The rearrangement joins TRBV7-3 to TRBJ2-2; D gene ambiguous. CDR1 is SGHTA, CDR2 FQGTGA, per germline. The CDR3 loop spans 12 amino acids. V was shortened by 3 bases and J by 2 bases, with 1 base between the two germline ends. The CDR3 is CASSFNTGELFF. CDR3 sequence (DNA): TGTGCCAGCAGCTTTAACACCGGGGAGCTGTTTTTT.

This chain uses TRBV5-1 with TRBJ2-7, with TRBD2 matching 7 bases. CDR3 length: 13 amino acids. The V segment lost 4 bases and the J segment 3 bases; nucleotides outside the gene matches: 4. Germline CDR1 and CDR2: SGHRS and YFSETQ. CDR3 sequence (DNA): TGCGCCAGCAGCAGTGGGGACTACTACGAGCAGTACTTC. This sequence encodes CASSSGDYYEQYF.

The CDR3 region is CASSDWGEDTIYF. For the CDR3, the DNA is TGTGCCAGCAGTGATTGGGGCGAGGACACCATATATTTT. The chain carries TRBV6-1 and TRBJ1-3; D perhaps matches TRBD1 (5 bases). The CDR3 has 13 residues. Germline lookup yields CDR1 MNHNS and CDR2 SASEGT. V was cut by 3 bases and J by 8 bases, with 11 bases left in between.

The genes are TRBV4-3 and TRBJ1-2, with 8 positions matching TRBD1. Germline V gene sequence: CDR1 LGHNA, CDR2 YSLEER. V lost 0 bases and J lost 5; bases outside the gene matches: 5. There are 15 residues in the CDR3. Here the CDR3 reads CASSQDSRGLYGYTF. For the CDR3, the DNA is TGCGCCAGCAGCCAAGATAGCAGGGGGCTTTATGGCTACACCTTC.

V gene TRBV3-1 (or the pseudogene TRBV3-2) combines with J gene TRBJ1-1; TRBD1 aligns across 7 bases. The CDR3 extends over 16 amino acids. Per the germline V gene, CDR1 is LGHDT and CDR2 is YNNKEL (reference sequence). V was clipped by 1 base and J by 5 bases; unmatched bases: 10. The CDR3 DNA reads TGTGCCAGCAGCCAAGGTGAATCCAGGGGGTGGACTGAAGCTTTCTTT. This encodes CASSQGESRGWTEAFF.

The rearrangement links TRBV3-1 (or the pseudogene TRBV3-2) to TRBJ2-2, with 8 bases lining up with TRBD2. The germline V gene encodes CDR1 LGHDT and CDR2 YNNKEL (reference sequence). The CDR3 runs to 13 residues. The V and J ends lost 4 bases and 10 bases, in that order; junction bases with no gene match: 5. Here the CDR3 reads CASSPGGGPELFF. The CDR3 DNA reads TGTGCCAGCAGCCCCGGGGGGGGACCGGAGCTGTTTTTT.

The V call is TRBV7-9, the J call TRBJ1-1, with TRBD1 identical over 7 bases. Germline CDR1 is SEHNR and CDR2 is FQNEAQ (reference sequence). This CDR3 is 14 amino acids long. V was clipped by 2 bases and J by 4 bases; unmatched bases: 4. The CDR3 loop reads CASSLQGEGTEAFF. The CDR3 DNA sequence: TGTGCCAGCAGCTTACAGGGGGAGGGCACTGAAGCTTTCTTT.

The rearrangement uses TRBV27 and TRBJ2-1; D gene ambiguous. Germline V gene data show CDR1 as MNHEY and CDR2 as SMNVEV (reference sequence). V lost 6 bases and J 5 bases, leaving 17 bases between the germline ends. This CDR3 comprises 15 residues. The CDR3 loop reads CASSRLNPTNNEQFF. The CDR3 coding sequence is TGTGCCAGCAGCCGACTCAACCCCACAAACAATGAGCAGTTCTTC.

V and J are TRBV2 and TRBJ2-6; D perhaps matches TRBD2 (5 bases). Germline CDR1 reads SNHLY; CDR2 reads FYNNEI. Trimming stripped 8 bases from V and 0 bases from J, with 14 bases between. This CDR3 has 16 residues. The CDR3 DNA follows: TGTGCCAGCGCTCGAGGCGGGTTCTCTGGGGCCAACGTCCTGACTTTC. Its protein is CASARGGFSGANVLTF.

The chain joins TRBV28 to TRBJ1-1; perhaps TRBD1 as D (6 bases). CDR3 size: 14 residues. CDR1 MDHEN and CDR2 SYDVKM come from the germline V gene. Trimming left V 7 bases short and J 0 bases short, with 12 bases between. The CDR3 loop is CASTGGGLNTEAFF. The CDR3 region has the DNA TGTGCCAGCACGGGGGGGGGCCTGAACACTGAAGCTTTCTTT.

The chain carries TRBV3-1 (or the pseudogene TRBV3-2) and TRBJ2-1; TRBD2 matches 8 bases. This CDR3 has 14 amino acids. In germline, CDR1 is LGHDT, CDR2 YNNKEL (reference sequence). Trimming at V came to 4 bases and at J to 3 bases, leaving 2 bases not matched to a gene. For the CDR3, the DNA is TGTGCCAGCAGCCTAGCGGGATTCTACAATGAGCAGTTCTTC. It yields the protein CASSLAGFYNEQFF.

J is TRBJ2-2 and V is TRBV5-1; 9 bases match TRBD1. Per the germline V gene, CDR1 is SGHRS and CDR2 is YFSETQ. V lost 2 bases and J lost 0; bases outside the gene matches: 2. CDR3 size: 16 residues. The CDR3 sequence: CASSFTGGANTGELFF. CDR3 nucleotides: TGCGCCAGCAGCTTTACAGGGGGCGCGAACACCGGGGAGCTGTTTTTT.

The rearrangement uses TRBV30 and TRBJ1-2, with D uncertain. The V end was cut by 0 bases, the J end by 6 bases, with 11 bases between. CDR1 GTSNPN and CDR2 SVGIG come from the germline V gene (reference sequence). The CDR3 length is 13 residues. The CDR3 region is CAWSVGWVDGYTF. CDR3 bases: TGTGCCTGGAGTGTAGGGTGGGTTGATGGCTACACCTTC.

This rearrangement joins TRBV7-2 to TRBJ2-5, with D perhaps TRBD1 or TRBD2 (5 bases each). Germline assignment: CDR1 SGHTA and CDR2 FQGNSA. This CDR3 comprises 15 residues. V shed 5 bases and J shed 3 bases, with 16 bases lying between them. CDR3 coding DNA: TGTGCCAGCAGCCTCTCGGGACCTAGGGAAGAGACCCAGTACTTC. This sequence encodes CASSLSGPREETQYF.

This chain joins TRBV21-1 and TRBJ2-2; TRBD2 is the table's D call and was not checked against the DNA. TRBV21-1 is shown as a pseudogene. The CDR3 contains 21 residues. As DNA, the CDR3 is TGTGCCAGCAGCAAGGTCCACCTACTAGCGGGAGAACAATCGGACACCGGGGAGCTGTTTTTT. Its protein is CASSKVHLLAGEQSDTGELFF.